This entry lists 17 T cell receptor beta chains sequenced from one sample in a study of regulatory T cells in long-lasting Graves disease. Assembly of TCR beta libraries relied on iRepertoire HTBI primers together with Arm-PCR of CDR3 regions. TCRdb processed the multiplex PCR reads anew with MiXCR; each CDR3 protein has one entry. The sample holds about 430,000 distinct CDR3 sequences, over 12% seen once. Time point indicated: newly diagnosed GD, antithyroid drugs for less than 3 months. Extracted RNA from PBMCs served as the source of the TCR library. These sequences were also reported in another study, on T cells in Graves' hyperthyroidism and ophthalmopathy.

The sequences come from peripheral blood mononuclear cells (PBMCs), collected at new diagnosis, from a patient treated with antithyroid drugs. These receptors were obtained from a woman between 40 and 50 years old with Graves disease.

This clonotype was detected ten times or more. This chain connects TRBV30 to TRBJ2-7; the match to TRBD2 covers 9 bases. Per the germline V gene, CDR1 is GTSNPN and CDR2 is SVGIG (reference sequence). V lost 5 bases, J lost 3 bases, and 5 bases stayed unmatched. This CDR3 contains 13 residues. The CDR3 region is CAWRLAENYEQYF. CDR3 nucleotide sequence: TGTGCCTGGCGACTAGCGGAGAACTACGAGCAGTACTTC.

The table lists this clonotype with many counts. The V and J genes are TRBV5-1 and TRBJ2-3; D is perhaps TRBD2 (5 bases). Germline loops: CDR1 SGHRS, CDR2 YFSETQ. Trimming took off 0 bases at V and 0 bases at J, with 14 bases between the two ends. The CDR3 extends over 17 amino acids. The CDR3 DNA follows: TGCGCCAGCAGCTTGGGGGCGGGCGCCACCAGCACAGATACGCAGTATTTT. Amino acid sequence: CASSLGAGATSTDTQYF.

This clonotype has only one observation. This chain uses TRBV4-2 with TRBJ1-2; 7 nucleotides align to TRBD1. Germline V gene data show CDR1 as LGHNA and CDR2 as YNFKEQ. CDR3 length: 16 amino acids. V trimming: 2 bases; J trimming: 4 bases; junction bases outside the gene matches: 10. The CDR3 protein is CASSQTLEGATYGYTF. The CDR3 DNA reads as TGTGCCAGCAGCCAAACCTTGGAGGGGGCTACCTATGGCTACACCTTC.

The chain couples TRBV19 to TRBJ2-5, with D possibly being TRBD1 or TRBD2 (6 bases each). CDR3 length equals 14 residues. Germline-derived CDR1 and CDR2 are LNHDA and SQIVND (reference sequence). Trimming removed 6 bases from V and 5 bases from J, with 16 bases in between. CDR3 DNA sequence: TGTGCCAGTAGGGAAATGGGGGGCGCCGAGACCCAGTACTTC. Encoded protein: CASREMGGAETQYF.

This clonotype was detected many times. The V call is TRBV5-1, the J call TRBJ2-1; D is undetermined. CDR3 size: 13 residues. V was cut by 0 bases and J by 4 bases, with 5 bases left in between. The germline V gene encodes CDR1 SGHRS and CDR2 YFSETQ. CDR3 loop: CASSLDRYNEQFF. The CDR3 DNA reads as TGCGCCAGCAGCTTGGACAGATACAATGAGCAGTTCTTC. Using reference TRBV5-1 and TRBJ2-1 for the parts outside the CDR3, the full variable domain is KAGVTQTPRYLIKTRGQQVTLSCSPISGHRSVSWYQQTPGQGLQFLFEYFSETQRNKGNFPGRFSGRQFSNSRSEMNVSTLELGDSALYLCASSLDRYNEQFFGPGTRLTVL.

This clonotype was counted only a few times. V is TRBV9 and J is TRBJ2-3; D unclear. V shed 1 base and J shed 2 bases, with 5 bases lying between them. Germline values: CDR1 SGDLS, CDR2 YYNGEE. This CDR3 is 13 amino acids long. This chain's CDR3 is CASSVLLTDTQYF. CDR3 nucleotides: TGTGCCAGCAGCGTACTCCTCACAGATACGCAGTATTTT.

To note about this clonotype: This sequence may be a read error, since a much larger clone differs from it by one base. V gene TRBV7-9 combines with J gene TRBJ2-1; perhaps TRBD2 as D (6 bases). The CDR3 covers 15 residues. The V end was cut by 5 bases, the J end by 13 bases, with 24 bases between. Germline V gene data show CDR1 as SEHNR and CDR2 as FQNEAQ (reference sequence). The CDR3 DNA follows: TGTGCCAGCAGCCAGGATTTGGGGGGAGAAGAGACCCAGTTCTTC. It translates to CASSQDLGGEETQFF.

V is TRBV6-1 and J is TRBJ2-7; D might be TRBD1 (6 bases). Per germline, CDR1 MNHNS and CDR2 SASEGT. Between the trimmed V and J ends, which lost 6 bases and 0 bases, there was a span of 21 bases. The CDR3 sequence is 17 residues long. In DNA form, the CDR3 reads TGTGCCAGCAGCTATACTATAAACAGGGTAGCCTCCTACGAGCAGTACTTC. Translated, it gives CASSYTINRVASYEQYF.

This clonotype came up many times. The CDR3 here is CASSAQGNTEAFF. Written as DNA, the CDR3 is TGTGCCAGCAGTGCACAGGGTAACACTGAAGCTTTCTTT. The chain couples TRBV25-1 to TRBJ1-1; possibly TRBD1 for D (6 bases). The CDR3 is made up of 13 amino acids. CDR1 is MGHDK, CDR2 SYGVNS, per germline. V lost 4 bases and J lost 2, with 8 bases in between.

In this sample, this clonotype turned up a few times. The chain couples TRBV3-1 to TRBJ2-1, with 10 nucleotides matching TRBD2. V trimming: 3 bases; J trimming: 8 bases; junction bases outside the gene matches: 7. CDR1 LGHDT and CDR2 YNNKEL come from the germline V gene (reference sequence). This CDR3 region has 15 residues. CDR3 in DNA: TGTGCCAGCAGCCATCGACGGACTAGCGGCCATGAGCAGTTCTTC. Protein: CASSHRRTSGHEQFF.

The sample holds many counts of this clonotype. The chain links TRBV10-3 to TRBJ2-7, with TRBD2 identical over 9 bases. The germline V gene has CDR1 ENHRY and CDR2 SYGVKD. V lost 3 bases and J lost 4; bases outside the gene matches: 4. This CDR3 is 14 amino acids long. CDR3 sequence (DNA): TGTGCCATCAGTGATGGCGGGAGGGGTTACGAGCAGTACTTC. Its translation is CAISDGGRGYEQYF.

In its sample, this clonotype was seen many times. The chain joins TRBV20-1 to TRBJ2-7; 12 bases align to TRBD2. Losses at the gene ends were 5 bases for V and 1 base for J; bases not matched to a gene: 9. CDR1 is DFQATT, CDR2 SNEGSKA, per germline (reference sequence). There are 16 residues in the CDR3. CDR3 nucleotide sequence: TGCAGTGCTTCTCGACTAGCGGGAGCACGGTCCTACGAGCAGTACTTC. This encodes CSASRLAGARSYEQYF.

This clonotype was observed many times. The chain has TRBV11-3 and TRBJ2-1; 11 bases line up with TRBD2. Losses at the gene ends were 5 bases for V and 9 bases for J; bases not matched to a gene: 12. CDR1 and CDR2 from the germline V gene are SGHNT and YENEEA. The CDR3 is made up of 16 amino acids. The CDR3 here is CASSAGSGRAFSEQFF. CDR3 DNA sequence: TGTGCCAGCAGCGCCGGTAGCGGGAGGGCCTTTAGTGAGCAGTTCTTC.

V usage is TRBV5-1 and J usage is TRBJ2-5; weak D call: TRBD2 (5 bases). Trimming took off 4 bases at V and 3 bases at J, with 16 bases between the two ends. Per the germline V gene, CDR1 is SGHRS and CDR2 is YFSETQ. This CDR3 is built from 15 residues. The chain's CDR3 is CASSPFRTAEETQYF. DNA of the CDR3: TGCGCCAGCAGCCCGTTCCGGACTGCCGAAGAGACCCAGTACTTC. Variable domain in full (rest from reference TRBV5-1 and TRBJ2-5): KAGVTQTPRYLIKTRGQQVTLSCSPISGHRSVSWYQQTPGQGLQFLFEYFSETQRNKGNFPGRFSGRQFSNSRSEMNVSTLELGDSALYLCASSPFRTAEETQYFGPGTRLLVL.

This clonotype was counted many times. This rearrangement joins TRBV12-3 or TRBV12-4 to TRBJ2-3; TRBD2 agrees at 9 bases. V trimming: 4 bases; J trimming: 4 bases; junction bases outside the gene matches: 3. The CDR3 covers 14 residues. For the CDR3, the DNA is TGTGCCAGCAGTTCTAGCGGGATAGCAGATACGCAGTATTTT. Translating it yields CASSSSGIADTQYF.

This clonotype occurred many times. The chain recombines TRBV12-3 or TRBV12-4 with TRBJ2-5; D is unresolved. Trimming took 3 bases from V and 1 from J, leaving 9 bases between them. The CDR3 contains 14 residues. CDR3 loop: CASSFGGPQETQYF. CDR3 in DNA: TGTGCCAGCAGTTTCGGTGGACCCCAAGAGACCCAGTACTTC.

This clonotype was counted ten times or more. The junction and the germline gene differ at one end; a read error may be behind it. V gene TRBV5-1 combines with J gene TRBJ2-7, with D perhaps matching TRBD2 (6 bases). This CDR3 comprises 15 residues. Looked up from germline, CDR1 is SGHRS and CDR2 is YFSETQ. The CDR3: CASSYSDGGRNEQYF. The CDR3 nucleotides read TGTGCCAGCAGCTATTCGGACGGAGGGAGGAACGAGCAGTACTTC.